What follows are 31 T cell receptor beta chains derived from one specimen sequenced in a study of T-cell memory formation after mild COVID-19. TCRdb analysed the 5' RACE reads with MiXCR anew, one entry per CDR3 protein. This table holds some 490,000 distinct CDR3 sequences, 18% found once. Sequencing used PBMCs or a T cell subset sorted from them (not recorded which). These receptors all stem from an adult woman who had mild COVID-19 (a few samples of this study predate the infection). Cell type and time point are not known.

This clonotype was observed a handful of times. This chain connects TRBV10-3 to TRBJ1-1; D remains ambiguous. Germline V gene lookup returns CDR1 ENHRY and CDR2 SYGVKD. V was cut by 2 bases and J by 5 bases, with 12 bases left in between. This CDR3 contains 14 residues. CDR3 sequence: CAISEDLPGTEAFF. Here the CDR3 DNA reads TGTGCCATCAGTGAGGACCTCCCGGGGACTGAAGCTTTCTTT.

This clonotype was seen at least ten times. This rearrangement joins TRBV12-3 or TRBV12-4 to TRBJ1-2; D remains ambiguous. The CDR3 runs to 11 residues. Trimming took off 6 bases at V and 2 bases at J, with 4 bases between the two ends. The CDR3 DNA sequence: TGTGCCAGCAGGGAGAACTATGGCTACACCTTC. Translation gives CASRENYGYTF.

The chain couples TRBV27 to TRBJ2-2; D is unresolved. The CDR3 runs to 16 residues. V was cut by 3 bases and J by 4 bases, with 15 bases left in between. Looked up from germline, CDR1 is MNHEY and CDR2 is SMNVEV (reference sequence). The chain's CDR3 is CASSFLGSWGTGELFF. In DNA form, the CDR3 reads TGTGCCAGCAGTTTTCTGGGGTCGTGGGGCACCGGGGAGCTGTTTTTT.

This chain links TRBV27 with TRBJ1-2; D may be TRBD1 (6 bases). Germline CDR1 is MNHEY and CDR2 is SMNVEV (reference sequence). The CDR3 runs 14 residues. Trimming pared 0 bases from V and 5 bases from J, leaving 10 bases between. The CDR3 loop is CASSLSGAPYGYTF. The CDR3 DNA reads TGTGCCAGCAGTTTATCGGGGGCTCCATATGGCTACACCTTC.

The chain links TRBV7-6 to TRBJ1-1; TRBD1 is a possible D gene (5 bases). CDR1 and CDR2 (germline): SGHVS, FNYEAQ. The V gene lost 5 bases and the J gene lost 6 bases, with 13 bases spanning the gap. The CDR3 runs 13 residues. CDR3 DNA sequence: TGTGCCAGCAGCCCCGGGACTTCACCTGAAGCTTTCTTT. Amino acids: CASSPGTSPEAFF. Drawing the rest from reference TRBV7-6 and TRBJ1-1, the complete variable domain is GAGVSQSPRYKVTKRGQDVALRCDPISGHVSLYWYRQALGQGPEFLTYFNYEAQQDKSGLPNDRFSAERPEGSISTLTIQRTEQRDSAMYRCASSPGTSPEAFFGQGTRLTVV.

This clonotype was found a few times. The chain employs TRBV11-2 and TRBJ2-1; no clear D. The V and J ends lost 0 bases and 0 bases respectively, with 12 bases between them. From germline, CDR1 is SGHAT and CDR2 FQNNGV. The CDR3 extends over 17 amino acids. CDR3 bases: TGTGCCAGCAGCTTAGAAGGTTGGCCGAGCTCCTACAATGAGCAGTTCTTC. Its protein product is CASSLEGWPSSYNEQFF.

There are a few counts of this clonotype. The rearrangement uses TRBV29-1 and TRBJ2-1; TRBD1 aligns across 8 bases. The junction had 9 bases not matched to a gene; V was cut back by 1 base and J by 4 bases. Germline lookup yields CDR1 SQVTM and CDR2 ANQGSEA. The CDR3 has 16 amino acids. Here the CDR3 reads CSVEAPTGVAYNEQFF. The CDR3, as DNA: TGCAGCGTTGAAGCTCCGACAGGGGTGGCATACAATGAGCAGTTCTTC.

J is TRBJ1-1 and V is TRBV12-5, with D maybe TRBD1 (6 bases). Germline lookup yields CDR1 LGHNT and CDR2 FRNRAP. The CDR3 consists of 14 residues. Between the trimmed V and J ends, which lost 3 bases and 1 base, there was a span of 9 bases. This chain's CDR3 is CASGFAGENTEAFF. In nucleotides, the CDR3 is TGTGCTAGTGGTTTTGCAGGGGAGAACACTGAAGCTTTCTTT.

This clonotype has just a few counts. The rearrangement uses TRBV7-8 and TRBJ1-4; 9 positions match TRBD1. Germline V CDR1 and CDR2: SGHVS, FQNEAQ. The length of the CDR3 is 12 residues. Trimming cost V 2 bases and J 17 bases; bases outside gene matches: 6. The DNA for the CDR3 is TGTGCCAGCAGCTTATCTGGACAGGGGTACTTTTTT. Translated: CASSLSGQGYFF.

The chain couples TRBV18 to TRBJ2-1; D ambiguous. Germline assignment: CDR1 KGHSH and CDR2 LQKENI. The V and J ends lost 2 bases and 10 bases respectively, with 18 bases between them. This CDR3 has 15 residues. CDR3 protein: CASSPSDTIRREQFF. In nucleotides, the CDR3 is TGTGCCAGCTCACCAAGTGACACTATACGTAGGGAGCAGTTCTTC.

The V and J genes are TRBV2 and TRBJ2-7, with TRBD2 matching 7 bases. Germline V lookup: CDR1 SNHLY, CDR2 FYNNEI. There are 15 residues in the CDR3. The V gene end was trimmed by 6 bases and the J gene end by 1 base; junction bases not matched to a gene: 9. In DNA form, the CDR3 reads TGTGCCAGCAGCTTGGAGCGGGGCCCTTCCTACGAGCAGTACTTC. The encoded protein is CASSLERGPSYEQYF.

This clonotype has a handful of counts. The chain is built from TRBV7-2 and TRBJ2-1; no clear D gene. V lost 1 base and J 10 bases, leaving 11 bases between the germline ends. Germline-derived CDR1 and CDR2 are SGHTA and FQGNSA. CDR3 size: 13 residues. The CDR3 loop reads CASSLGARREQFF. CDR3 bases: TGTGCCAGCAGCTTAGGGGCTAGGCGGGAGCAGTTCTTC.

This clonotype turned up a few times. The chain links TRBV29-1 to TRBJ1-2; D unresolved. Germline lookup yields CDR1 SQVTM and CDR2 ANQGSEA. The germline V and J ends were trimmed by 1 base and 3 bases, with 12 bases remaining between them. The CDR3 sequence is 14 residues long. The CDR3 spells CSVEVLTADYGYTF. Written as DNA, the CDR3 is TGCAGCGTTGAAGTATTAACAGCAGACTATGGCTACACCTTC. Full variable domain (outside the CDR3, taken from reference TRBV29-1 and TRBJ1-2): SAVISQKPSRDICQRGTSLTIQCQVDSQVTMMFWYRQQPGQSLTLIATANQGSEATYESGFVIDKFPISRPNLTFSTLTVSNMSPEDSSIYLCSVEVLTADYGYTFGSGTRLTVV.

The genes are TRBV5-4 and TRBJ2-3; D may match TRBD1 or TRBD2 (5 bases each). Per the germline V gene, CDR1 is SGHNT and CDR2 is YYREEE (reference sequence). This CDR3 has 16 residues. The V end lost 4 bases, the J end lost 6 bases, and 21 bases lay between the germline ends. The CDR3 here is CASSKTGTTSTDTQYF. The CDR3 coding sequence is TGTGCCAGCAGCAAGACCGGGACCACCTCCACGGATACGCAGTATTTT.

This clonotype was seen many times. The J gene is TRBJ2-6, the V gene TRBV4-2; 7 nucleotides agree with TRBD1. Germline CDR1 LGHNA, CDR2 YNFKEQ. Trimming took 3 bases from V and 4 from J; bases not matched to a gene: 3. The CDR3 is 15 residues long. The CDR3 spells CASSQTGTGANVLTF. Here the CDR3 DNA reads TGTGCCAGCAGCCAGACAGGGACCGGGGCCAACGTCCTGACTTTC.

The genes are TRBV5-5 and TRBJ2-5; 10 nucleotides line up with TRBD2. In germline, CDR1 is SGHKS, CDR2 YYEKEE (reference sequence). V shed 4 bases and J 7 bases; nucleotides not matched to a gene: 10. CDR3 length: 15 residues. CDR3 bases: TGTGCCAGCAGCGTATCCGGGACTAGCGTTGGGACCCAGTACTTC. This codes for CASSVSGTSVGTQYF.

The sample holds a few counts of this clonotype. This chain joins TRBV7-9 and TRBJ2-5, with TRBD2 as a possible D gene (6 bases). V shed 8 bases and J shed 5 bases, with 18 bases lying between them. The CDR3 totals 14 residues. CDR1 SEHNR and CDR2 FQNEAQ come from the germline V gene (reference sequence). CDR3 bases: TGTGCCAGCCGGCTCTCCGGGAGAGGGGAGACCCAGTACTTC. Its translation: CASRLSGRGETQYF.

This clonotype has just a few counts. The J gene is TRBJ2-3, the V gene TRBV24-1, with D tentatively TRBD2 (5 bases). This CDR3 region has 19 residues. Germline-derived CDR1 and CDR2 are KGHDR and SFDVKD. V gave up 3 bases and J gave up 2 bases, with 23 bases separating them. CDR3 DNA sequence: TGTGCCACCAGTGATAGGCCCGGAGGCAGATTCGATAACACAGATACGCAGTATTTT. Protein: CATSDRPGGRFDNTDTQYF.

In its sample, this clonotype was seen a few times. The V and J genes are TRBV10-3 and TRBJ2-1, with 13 bases matching TRBD2. The V segment lost 3 bases and the J segment 2 bases; nucleotides outside the gene matches: 7. The length of the CDR3 is 18 residues. CDR1 is ENHRY, CDR2 SYGVKD, per germline. As DNA, the CDR3 is TGTGCCATCAGTGATGTCGGCGGACTAGCGGGGGCCTACAATGAGCAGTTCTTC. As protein: CAISDVGGLAGAYNEQFF.

This clonotype turned up a few times. This chain links TRBV27 with TRBJ2-7; D unclear. Per the germline V gene, CDR1 is MNHEY and CDR2 is SMNVEV (reference sequence). Deletions cut 4 bases from V and 0 bases from J, with 7 bases between. This CDR3 contains 13 residues. The CDR3 is CASSSADSYEQYF. DNA of the CDR3: TGTGCCAGCAGTTCGGCAGACTCCTACGAGCAGTACTTC.

The chain has TRBV12-3 or TRBV12-4 and TRBJ2-2, with unresolved D. The V end lost 5 bases, the J end lost 4 bases, and 14 bases lay between the germline ends. The CDR3 consists of 15 residues. The CDR3 loop reads CASSPSLVGTGELFF. CDR3 in DNA: TGTGCCAGCAGTCCCTCCTTGGTAGGCACCGGGGAGCTGTTTTTT.

This clonotype has a count of ten or more. V gene TRBV4-2 combines with J gene TRBJ2-1, with D uncertain. V lost 0 bases to trimming and J lost 10 bases, with 16 bases between them. Germline CDR1 and CDR2: LGHNA and YNFKEQ. The CDR3 is 15 residues long. The CDR3 nucleotides read TGTGCCAGCAGCCAAGAGCGGTCAGCAATTATGGAGCAGTTCTTC. Protein sequence: CASSQERSAIMEQFF.

This chain links TRBV12-3 or TRBV12-4 with TRBJ2-2; either TRBD1 or TRBD2 may supply D (5 bases each). V was trimmed by 6 bases and J by 1 base, leaving 15 bases between them. The CDR3 totals 16 residues. The CDR3 protein is CASSPPGQLNTGELFF. The CDR3 DNA is TGTGCCAGCAGCCCCCCGGGGCAGTTGAACACCGGGGAGCTGTTTTTT.

This clonotype was found a few times. The chain recombines TRBV18 with TRBJ1-1; TRBD1 aligns across 8 bases. The germline V gene has CDR1 KGHSH and CDR2 LQKENI. This CDR3 is 16 amino acids long. Trimming cost V 3 bases and J 1 base; bases outside gene matches: 7. The CDR3, as DNA: TGTGCCAGCTCACCGGGGCACAGGGGGACGAACACTGAAGCTTTCTTT. It is translated as CASSPGHRGTNTEAFF.

The table lists this clonotype with a few counts. The chain carries TRBV10-3 and TRBJ2-3, with D tentatively TRBD1 or TRBD2 (6 bases each). V was pared by 5 bases and J by 3 bases, with 12 bases between. This CDR3 contains 14 residues. CDR1 ENHRY and CDR2 SYGVKD come from the germline V gene. The CDR3 reads CAISLGGQTDTQYF. The DNA for the CDR3 is TGTGCCATCAGTCTGGGGGGCCAGACAGATACGCAGTATTTT.

The J gene is TRBJ2-3, the V gene TRBV4-1; 9 bases map to TRBD2. Germline trimming cut 7 bases from V and 14 bases from J; bases unmatched to any gene: 10. The CDR3 extends over 12 amino acids. Germline values: CDR1 MGHRA, CDR2 YSYEKL. The CDR3: CASIDSGGLGYF. DNA for the CDR3: TGCGCCAGCATCGATAGCGGGGGCCTGGGGTATTTT.

This clonotype occurred a few times. V is TRBV20-1 and J is TRBJ1-5; possibly TRBD1 for D (5 bases). This CDR3 comprises 13 residues. The V and J ends lost 4 bases and 4 bases respectively, with 11 bases between them. Germline CDR1 and CDR2: DFQATT and SNEGSKA (reference sequence). CDR3 DNA sequence: TGCAGTGCTAAGGGAGGGGCTAATCAGCCCCAGCATTTT. This gives the protein CSAKGGANQPQHF.

This rearrangement joins TRBV4-1 to TRBJ2-2; the D is unclear. Trimming shortened V by 2 bases and J by 7 bases, and 11 bases separated the two germline ends. In germline, CDR1 is MGHRA, CDR2 YSYEKL. This CDR3 region has 14 residues. Written as DNA, the CDR3 is TGCGCCAGCAGCCAACCGGTGAATTTCGGGGAGCTGTTTTTT. Its protein is CASSQPVNFGELFF.

This clonotype turned up a few times. This rearrangement joins TRBV12-3 or TRBV12-4 to TRBJ1-1; 10 positions agree with TRBD1. The V and J ends lost 6 bases and 2 bases, in that order; junction bases with no gene match: 3. The CDR3 runs 14 residues. The CDR3 DNA is TGTGCCAGCAGGGAGACAGGGGGCAACACTGAAGCTTTCTTT. The encoded protein is CASRETGGNTEAFF.

This clonotype came up once. This rearrangement joins TRBV29-1 to TRBJ2-7, with a weak D call TRBD1 (5 bases). CDR1 is SQVTM and CDR2 is ANQGSEA in the germline V gene. V was trimmed by 4 bases and J by 3 bases, leaving 13 bases between them. The CDR3 consists of 13 residues. The CDR3 loop is CSVVGRENYEQYF. The DNA for the CDR3 is TGCAGCGTTGTTGGCAGGGAAAACTACGAGCAGTACTTC.

This clonotype was counted only a few times. The CDR3 sequence is CASTSSGGARNEQFF. The CDR3 DNA sequence: TGTGCCAGTACTTCTAGCGGGGGGGCTCGTAATGAGCAGTTCTTC. This sequence joins TRBV3-1 and TRBJ2-1, with 12 bases matching TRBD2. The CDR3 is made up of 15 amino acids. Per germline, CDR1 LGHDT and CDR2 YNNKEL (reference sequence). The ends lost 9 bases at V and 7 bases at J; junction bases unmatched: 10.